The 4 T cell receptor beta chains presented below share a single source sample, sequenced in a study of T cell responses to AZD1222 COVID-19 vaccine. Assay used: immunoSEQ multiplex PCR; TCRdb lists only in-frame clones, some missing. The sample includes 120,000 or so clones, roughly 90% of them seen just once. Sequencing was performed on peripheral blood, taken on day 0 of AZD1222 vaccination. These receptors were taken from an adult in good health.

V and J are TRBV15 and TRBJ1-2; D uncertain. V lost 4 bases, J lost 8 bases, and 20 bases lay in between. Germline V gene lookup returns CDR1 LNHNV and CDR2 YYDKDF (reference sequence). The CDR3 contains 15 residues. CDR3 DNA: TGTGCCACCAGCACAATAAGCCCGGCGGAAGGCGGCTACACCTTC. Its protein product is CATSTISPAEGGYTF.

CDR3 sequence (DNA): TGTGCCAGCTCACCACAATCAGCTTCGAACACCGGGGAGCTGTTTTTT. The encoded protein is CASSPQSASNTGELFF. The gene calls are TRBV18 and TRBJ2-2; D call uncertain. Trimming cost V 1 base and J 0 bases, with 9 bases left between them. The germline V gene encodes CDR1 KGHSH and CDR2 LQKENI. The CDR3 is made up of 16 amino acids.

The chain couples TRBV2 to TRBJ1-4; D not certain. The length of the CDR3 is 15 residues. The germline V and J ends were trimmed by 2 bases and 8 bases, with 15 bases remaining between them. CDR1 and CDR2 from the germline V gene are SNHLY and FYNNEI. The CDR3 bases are TGTGCCAGCAGTGAACAGCCAAACCAGGCAGAAAAACTGTTTTTT. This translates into CASSEQPNQAEKLFF. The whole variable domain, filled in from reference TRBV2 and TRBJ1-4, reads EPEVTQTPSHQVTQMGQEVILRCVPISNHLYFYWYRQILGQKVEFLVSFYNNEISEKSEIFDDQFSVERPDGSNFTLKIRSTKLEDSAMYFCASSEQPNQAEKLFFGSGTQLSVL.

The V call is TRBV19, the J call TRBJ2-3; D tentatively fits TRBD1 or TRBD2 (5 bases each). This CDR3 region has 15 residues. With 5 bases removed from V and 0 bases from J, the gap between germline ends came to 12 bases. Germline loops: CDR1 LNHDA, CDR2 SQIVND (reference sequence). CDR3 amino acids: CASSRDGSSTDTQYF. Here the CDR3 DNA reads TGTGCCAGTAGTCGGGACGGATCTAGCACAGATACGCAGTATTTT.